One and the same sample provided the 24 T cell receptor beta chains below, sequenced in a study of blood T cells in healthy people across ages. A second PCR, run for roughly 7 to 12 cycles, used a sample-barcoded 5' primer plus a J-beta primer mix. TCRdb re-derived calls from the 5' RACE reads in MiXCR, one entry per CDR3 protein. Here the sample spans more than 800,000 distinct CDR3 sequences, about 30% being singletons. Input material: blood. The receptors here all came from an elderly woman in good health.

This sequence joins TRBV7-2 and TRBJ2-5; a possible D gene is TRBD1 (5 bases). The V gene lost 8 bases and the J gene lost 7 bases, with 20 bases spanning the gap. CDR1 is SGHTA and CDR2 is FQGNSA in the germline V gene. The CDR3 consists of 14 residues. CDR3 sequence (DNA): TGTACCAGCTGCCCAACGACAGAAAGGGGGACCCAGTACTTC. As protein: CTSCPTTERGTQYF.

At least ten counts were recorded for this clonotype. V is TRBV6-5 and J is TRBJ1-2; D perhaps matches TRBD1 (5 bases). The CDR3 length is 14 residues. Per the germline V gene, CDR1 is MNHEY and CDR2 is SVGAGI. Trimming stripped 6 bases from V and 4 bases from J, with 15 bases between. CDR3 in amino acids: CASSSGQAVYGYTF. The CDR3 region has the DNA TGTGCCAGCAGCTCCGGACAAGCCGTCTATGGCTACACCTTC.

Comment on this clonotype: Compared with germline, one end of the junction differs, possibly owing to a read error. This chain links TRBV7-7 with TRBJ2-7, with D maybe TRBD1 (6 bases). The J call may be faulty, since TRBJ2-5 better matches the DNA end. The CDR3 totals 14 residues. CDR1 is SSHAT and CDR2 is FNYEAQ in the germline V gene (reference sequence). CDR3 residues: CASSLWGLGETQYF. DNA of the CDR3: TGTGCTAGCAGCCTCTGGGGGCTAGGGGAGACCCAGTACTTC.

In this sample, this clonotype turned up many times. V usage is TRBV20-1 and J usage is TRBJ2-3; 11 bases are shared with TRBD1. This CDR3 comprises 15 residues. V shed 3 bases and J 1 base; nucleotides not matched to a gene: 3. The germline gives CDR1 DFQATT, CDR2 SNEGSKA (reference sequence). CDR3 in DNA: TGCAGTGCTAGCGGACAGGGGGCTGGCACAGATACGCAGTATTTT. It encodes CSASGQGAGTDTQYF.

With respect to this clonotype: This could be a read error, since a much larger clone is one nucleotide away. The chain carries TRBV5-5 and TRBJ1-5; D possibly corresponds to TRBD1 (5 bases). Germline CDR1 is SGHKS and CDR2 is YYEKEE (reference sequence). The CDR3 runs 18 residues. The chain's CDR3 is CAGSSRATTGPTYQPQHF. In DNA, the CDR3 is TGTGCCGGCAGCTCGAGGGCTACTACGGGACCGACCTATCAGCCCCAGCATTTT.

This clonotype was detected a few times. The rearrangement uses TRBV28 and TRBJ1-4, with a weak D call TRBD1 (6 bases). Trimming pared 4 bases from V and 8 bases from J, leaving 14 bases between. CDR3 size: 14 residues. CDR1 is MDHEN and CDR2 is SYDVKM in the germline V gene. The CDR3 loop reads CASSWTVPGEKLFF. DNA for the CDR3: TGTGCCAGCAGTTGGACAGTACCGGGCGAAAAACTGTTTTTT.

This clonotype has at least ten counts. The genes are TRBV5-1 and TRBJ2-2; 8 bases match TRBD2. Germline-derived CDR1 and CDR2 are SGHRS and YFSETQ. V shed 4 bases, J shed 3 bases, and the junction held 8 bases outside the gene matches. CDR3 length: 16 residues. The CDR3 is CASSPTTSADTGELFF. In DNA form, the CDR3 reads TGCGCCAGCAGCCCCACGACTAGCGCGGACACCGGGGAGCTGTTTTTT.

There are a few counts of this clonotype. The genes are TRBV27 and TRBJ1-1, with a tentative D call TRBD1 (5 bases). This CDR3 region has 16 residues. Germline V gene lookup returns CDR1 MNHEY and CDR2 SMNVEV (reference sequence). V was clipped by 5 bases and J by 0 bases, with 16 bases between them. The CDR3, as DNA: TGTGCCAGCAGTCTCTCGGCAGGGTTTATGAACACTGAAGCTTTCTTT. Protein sequence: CASSLSAGFMNTEAFF.

A note on this clonotype: This could be a read error, since a much larger clone is one nucleotide away. The chain has TRBV6-5 and TRBJ1-2; the D is unclear. CDR1 and CDR2 from the germline V gene are MNHEY and SVGAGI. The CDR3 sequence is 15 residues long. V gave up 2 bases and J gave up 2 bases, with 12 bases separating them. CDR3 coding DNA: TGTGCCAGCAGTTACAGTTCAGCCCCCAACTATGGCTACACCTTC. Protein product: CASSYSSAPNYGYTF.

This clonotype was seen more than once but under ten times. This sequence joins TRBV4-3 and TRBJ1-2, with TRBD1 identical over 9 bases. The CDR3 consists of 16 residues. V gave up 4 bases and J gave up 2 bases; unmatched junction bases: 8. Germline V gene data show CDR1 as LGHNA and CDR2 as YSLEER. CDR3 residues: CASSRGTGTGNYGYTF. The DNA for the CDR3 is TGCGCCAGCAGCCGAGGGACCGGGACAGGGAACTATGGCTACACCTTC.

The chain employs TRBV4-3 and TRBJ2-2; TRBD1 might be the D (5 bases). Germline V gene sequence: CDR1 LGHNA, CDR2 YSLEER. The germline V and J ends were trimmed by 2 bases and 1 base, with 14 bases remaining between them. The CDR3 has 17 amino acids. The DNA for the CDR3 is TGCGCCAGCAGCCAACATTTGGGAACAGGGAACACCGGGGAGCTGTTTTTT. The encoded protein is CASSQHLGTGNTGELFF.

In its sample, this clonotype was seen many times. The rearrangement joins TRBV20-1 to TRBJ2-1; D not certain. From germline, CDR1 is DFQATT and CDR2 SNEGSKA (reference sequence). The V end lost 5 bases, the J end lost 3 bases, and 11 bases lay between the germline ends. CDR3 size: 13 residues. The CDR3 region has the DNA TGCAGTGCTCAGAACAGAGGCTACAATGAGCAGTTCTTC. Encoded protein: CSAQNRGYNEQFF.

This clonotype came up many times. The chain joins TRBV7-2 to TRBJ1-2, with D unresolved. Germline V gene lookup returns CDR1 SGHTA and CDR2 FQGNSA. V lost 1 base and J 4 bases, leaving 13 bases between the germline ends. This CDR3 has 15 amino acids. Here the CDR3 DNA reads TGTGCCAGCAGCTTAGAAAGGCCATGGAGCTATGGCTACACCTTC. Protein sequence: CASSLERPWSYGYTF.

This clonotype has more than one count but fewer than ten. The chain recombines TRBV18 with TRBJ2-7; D gene uncertain. Trimming took 3 bases from V and 0 from J, leaving 9 bases between them. This CDR3 is built from 14 residues. CDR1 and CDR2 from the germline V gene are KGHSH and LQKENI. CDR3 coding DNA: TGTGCCAGCTCACCCGACACCCGCTCCTACGAGCAGTACTTC. Protein sequence: CASSPDTRSYEQYF.

There are many counts of this clonotype. The chain carries TRBV7-2 and TRBJ1-5; D is uncertain. CDR1 is SGHTA and CDR2 is FQGNSA in the germline V gene. V was clipped by 1 base and J by 5 bases, with 6 bases between them. The CDR3 has 13 amino acids. The CDR3 spells CASSLDQYQPQHF. In nucleotides, the CDR3 is TGTGCCAGCAGCTTAGATCAGTATCAGCCCCAGCATTTT. The full variable domain, with the rest looked up from reference TRBV7-2 and TRBJ1-5, is GAGVSQSPSNKVTEKGKDVELRCDPISGHTALYWYRQSLGQGLEFLIYFQGNSAPDKSGLPSDRFSAERTGGSVSTLTIQRTQQEDSAVYLCASSLDQYQPQHFGDGTRLSIL.

This chain connects TRBV7-2 to TRBJ2-3; 9 bases fit TRBD2. Germline assignment: CDR1 SGHTA and CDR2 FQGNSA. The CDR3 runs to 16 residues. V trimming: 5 bases; J trimming: 1 base; junction bases outside the gene matches: 7. As DNA, the CDR3 is TGTGCCAGCAGCCTTGAGCGGGGGGCCGGCACAGATACGCAGTATTTT. Encoded protein: CASSLERGAGTDTQYF.

This clonotype was observed at least ten times. The chain has TRBV11-2 and TRBJ1-6; D unresolved. Germline V gene data show CDR1 as SGHAT and CDR2 as FQNNGV. The CDR3 is made up of 12 amino acids. Trimming took 5 bases from V and 9 from J, leaving 8 bases between them. CDR3: CASSQPLSPLHF. Here the CDR3 DNA reads TGTGCCAGCAGCCAACCCCTTTCACCCCTCCACTTT. Full variable domain (outside the CDR3, taken from reference TRBV11-2 and TRBJ1-6): EAGVAQSPRYKIIEKRQSVAFWCNPISGHATLYWYQQILGQGPKLLIQFQNNGVVDDSQLPKDRFSAERLKGVDSTLKIQPAKLEDSAVYLCASSQPLSPLHFGNGTRLTVT.

In the case of this clonotype: This could be a read error, since a much larger clone is one nucleotide away. This chain uses TRBV5-1 with TRBJ2-1; D perhaps matches TRBD2 (5 bases). The V gene lost 6 bases and the J gene lost 8 bases, with 12 bases spanning the gap. The length of the CDR3 is 12 residues. The germline CDR1 and CDR2 sequences are SGHRS and YFSETQ. The CDR3 loop reads CASKAAGDEQFF. CDR3 nucleotide sequence: TGCGCCAGCAAAGCGGCAGGTGATGAGCAGTTCTTC.

At least ten counts were recorded for this clonotype. The chain combines TRBV12-3 or TRBV12-4 with TRBJ2-5; a weak D match, TRBD2 (5 bases). V shed 3 bases and J shed 0 bases, with 8 bases lying between them. This CDR3 comprises 14 residues. This chain's CDR3 is CASSFSGNQETQYF. The CDR3 coding sequence is TGTGCCAGCAGTTTCTCGGGGAACCAAGAGACCCAGTACTTC.

This clonotype was counted many times. CDR3 protein: CASSWTWDEKLFF. The DNA of the CDR3 is TGTGCCAGCAGTTGGACTTGGGATGAAAAACTGTTTTTT. V and J are TRBV12-3 or TRBV12-4 and TRBJ1-4; D gene uncertain. The CDR3 totals 13 residues. V lost 4 bases, J lost 6 bases, and 9 bases lay in between.

This clonotype has more than one count but fewer than ten. The chain uses TRBV29-1 and TRBJ1-2, with 7 bases fitting TRBD1. Trimming cost V 4 bases and J 8 bases; bases outside gene matches: 13. The CDR3 runs 14 residues. Germline CDR1 and CDR2: SQVTM and ANQGSEA. CDR3 bases: TGCAGCGTTGGCAGCGGGGACAGCTCGCGGGGCTACACCTTC. Its translation is CSVGSGDSSRGYTF.

This chain joins TRBV6-2 or TRBV6-3 and TRBJ2-5; D is unclear. The J call may not be correct, given that the DNA end is closer to TRBJ2-7. CDR3 length: 12 amino acids. Germline V CDR1 and CDR2: MNHEY, SVGEGT. Here the CDR3 DNA reads TGTGCCAGCAGTCAAACCGAATACGAGCAGTACTTC. Protein sequence: CASSQTEYEQYF.

This clonotype was detected ten times or more. The chain links TRBV27 to TRBJ1-5; the D is unclear. V gave up 6 bases and J gave up 0 bases, with 15 bases separating them. Germline assignment: CDR1 MNHEY and CDR2 SMNVEV (reference sequence). The CDR3 totals 16 residues. As DNA, the CDR3 is TGTGCCAGCAGAGAAAACCCCGCTTATAGCAATCAGCCCCAGCATTTT. This codes for CASRENPAYSNQPQHF.

Details on this clonotype: One end of the junction does not line up with germline, which may come from a read error. V is TRBV7-2 and J is TRBJ2-2, with a tentative D call TRBD2 (5 bases). The CDR3 has 17 amino acids. The germline V gene has CDR1 SGHTA and CDR2 FQGNSA. The DNA for the CDR3 is TGTGCCAGCAGCTTAGCTTCTTTGGCAGCCAGCTCCGGGGAGCTGTTGTTT. This sequence encodes CASSLASLAASSGELLF.